A selection of T cell receptor beta chains follows, all from one sample in a study of blood T cell repertoires in COVID-19. Profiling relied on immunoSEQ multiplex PCR, and the TCRdb table lists in-frame clones only, not all of them. The sample has fewer than 50,000 clones, less than 80% seen once. Sequencing used peripheral blood. The origin of the receptors is a man aged 65 to 85 with COVID-19, enrolled during active disease. Each CDR3 is given without its conserved first and last residue. Clone sizes are given selectively: once, few, many, or a class where the clone is expanded.

abundance | j_gene | v_gene | len | CDR3aa
- | TRBJ1-2 | TRBV5-1 | 12 | ASSFGQTLVGYT
- | TRBJ1-2 | TRBV6-1 | 13 | ASSEGQILWYGYT
- | TRBJ1-4 | TRBV29-1 | 9 | SVSTSGKLF
- | TRBJ1-5 | TRBV23-1 | 14 | ASSPGRDRVDQPQH
- | TRBJ2-7 | TRBV5-1 | 13 | ASSLAETRGYEQY
- | TRBJ1-6 | TRBV3-1/TRBV3-2 | 14 | ASSQAATASGSPLH
- | TRBJ1-5 | TRBV27 | 11 | ASSSGGNQPQH
- | TRBJ1-2 | TRBV3-1/TRBV3-2 | 15 | ASSQRTGSFAIRGYT
few | TRBJ2-5 | TRBV5-6 | 13 | ASSPGTSGGETQY
once | TRBJ1-6 | TRBV18 | 12 | ASSPGGDGSPLH
- | TRBJ2-2 | TRBV3-1/TRBV3-2 | 11 | ASTWTADGELF
once | TRBJ2-5 | TRBV11-2 | 12 | ASSLGQGAVTQY
- | TRBJ2-1 | TRBV2 | 11 | ASSVTGYNEQF
- | TRBJ2-4 | TRBV15 | 15 | ATSMHRDTQAKNIQY
- | TRBJ2-7 | TRBV19 | 12 | ASSIKAGVDEQY
- | TRBJ2-7 | TRBV7-2 | 11 | ASSPRVSYEQY
- | TRBJ2-3 | TRBV27 | 15 | ASSSFGIAETTDTQY
- | TRBJ2-2 | TRBV4-1 | 15 | ASSQEASGAGTGELF
- | TRBJ1-5 | TRBV7-2 | 12 | ASSSQGYNQPQH
- | TRBJ2-7 | TRBV4-1 | 14 | ASSQISGGVSYEQY
- | TRBJ1-5 | TRBV19 | 16 | ASRPRGGATYSNQPQH
once | TRBJ2-5 | TRBV18 | 12 | ASSTRDSQETQY
- | TRBJ2-7 | TRBV10-3 | 11 | AITQTGVDEQY
- | TRBJ1-2 | TRBV19 | 11 | ATWAFLGYGYT
- | TRBJ2-7 | TRBV28 | 14 | ASSLPPLAGWVGQY
- | TRBJ2-7 | TRBV4-1 | 13 | ASSQELAVPYEQY
- | TRBJ2-7 | TRBV4-3 | 13 | ASSQAGNGNYEQY
- | TRBJ1-6 | TRBV7-8 | 11 | ASSLLGSSPLH
- | TRBJ2-3 | TRBV6-4 | 12 | ASSEGQGADTQY
- | TRBJ1-1 | TRBV12-5 | 17 | ASGLVFGGQGRMNTEAF
- | TRBJ1-2 | TRBV6-5 | 11 | ASSYQDRGGYT
- | TRBJ2-3 | TRBV9 | 13 | ASSVAGGRTDTQY
- | TRBJ1-2 | TRBV15 | 12 | ATSSMGARGGYT
few | TRBJ1-4 | TRBV24-1 | 11 | ASASATNEKLF
- | TRBJ1-2 | TRBV3-1/TRBV3-2 | 11 | ASAPGGPYGYT